Below, 2 T cell receptor beta chains from the same sample are listed, as sequenced in a study of technical replicates of blood from a handful of donors. Clones were sequenced by immunoSEQ multiplex PCR, and TCRdb holds only the in-frame ones, with some missing. The data contain about 79,000 clones, 90% to 95% of them seen just once; the ten biggest clones take up under 0.3%. Sequencing was carried out using T cells isolated from PBMCs. Receptor source: a human donor in good health.

V and J are TRBV4-1 and TRBJ1-5, with D unclear. The CDR3 sequence is 16 residues long. V lost 0 bases to trimming and J lost 3 bases, with 12 bases between them. The germline gives CDR1 MGHRA, CDR2 YSYEKL. This chain's CDR3 is CASSQDSRADNQPQHF. DNA of the CDR3: TGCGCCAGCAGCCAAGATTCGCGGGCCGACAATCAGCCCCAGCATTTT.

The V gene is TRBV6-1, the J gene TRBJ1-5; 7 bases fit TRBD1. The germline V gene encodes CDR1 MNHNS and CDR2 SASEGT. Losses at the gene ends were 7 bases for V and 0 bases for J; bases not matched to a gene: 6. The CDR3 runs 15 residues. As DNA, the CDR3 is TGTGCCAGCATCAGGGGGAGTAATAGCAATCAGCCCCAGCATTTT. Amino acid sequence: CASIRGSNSNQPQHF.